These T cell receptor beta chains were read from a single sample in a study of T cells in Graves' hyperthyroidism and ophthalmopathy. TCRdb used MiXCR to reprocess the multiplex PCR reads, holding one entry per CDR3 protein. The table lists 650,000 to 850,000 distinct CDR3 sequences, roughly 20% of them singletons. The source material was blood. The receptors come from a woman aged 45 to 65 with Graves' hyperthyroidism that later progressed to Graves' ophthalmopathy. CDR3s include the opening cysteine and the closing phenylalanine or tryptophan. A D gene is named only where the DNA matches it firmly. Rows may omit the clone size; those that give it use once, few, many or a size class.

many	TRBV5-5	TRBJ1-1	TRBD1	TGTGCCAGCAGCTTGTACGCCGGGGACAGGGTGAACACTGAAGCTTTCTTT	CASSLYAGDRVNTEAFF
-	TRBV5-1	TRBJ1-2	-	TGCGCCAGCAGCCCGGGGGCAGCCGCTAACTATGGCTACACCTTC	CASSPGAAANYGYTF
many	TRBV12-3/TRBV12-4	TRBJ2-3	-	TGTGCCAGCAGCCACCCAGGGGTTACAGATACGCAGTATTTT	CASSHPGVTDTQYF
many	TRBV12-3/TRBV12-4	TRBJ2-7	-	TGTGCCAGCAGTTCGACATGGGCCGTTTTTTCTCCCGGGTACGAGCAGTACTTC	CASSSTWAVFSPGYEQYF
many	TRBV6-1	TRBJ2-5	TRBD1	TGTGCCAGCAGTAAAACAGGGGTACTAGAGACCCAGTACTTC	CASSKTGVLETQYF
few	TRBV29-1	TRBJ1-5	-	TGCAGCGTTGAAGCGGGGGGGCCAGTAGATACGCAGCATTTT	CSVEAGGPVDTQHF
many	TRBV20-1	TRBJ1-1	TRBD1	TGCAGTGCTAGAGGTAGCAGGGGGTTCGGGAACACTGAAGCTTTCTTT	CSARGSRGFGNTEAFF
few	TRBV5-4	TRBJ2-2	TRBD2	TGTGCCAGCAGCTTGGCAGGACTAGAGCTCGGGGAGCTGTTTTTT	CASSLAGLELGELFF
-	TRBV19	TRBJ1-1	TRBD1	TGTGCCAGTAGTATCGGACAGGGGATTCACACTGAAGCTTTCTTT	CASSIGQGIHTEAFF
many	TRBV11-3	TRBJ2-2	-	TGTGCCAGCAGCCCCAGGGCTGGGAACACCGGGGAGCTGTTTTTT	CASSPRAGNTGELFF
-	TRBV28	TRBJ2-1	-	TGTGCCAGCAGCTCTTATCTCCGGTATGAGCAGTTCTTC	CASSSYLRYEQFF
-	TRBV3-1	TRBJ1-5	-	TGTGCCAGCAGCCACTCTACGGTTAGCAATCAGCCCCAGCATTTT	CASSHSTVSNQPQHF
-	TRBV20-1	TRBJ2-4	-	TGCAGTGCGGGAACAGTGGGGCTGGCCAAAAACATTCAGTACTTC	CSAGTVGLAKNIQYF
-	TRBV20-1	TRBJ2-7	TRBD2	TGCAGTGCTAGAGCTAGCGGGGGGGCCTGGACCACTCGGGAGCAGTACTTC	CSARASGGAWTTREQYF
-	TRBV29-1	TRBJ2-7	-	TGCAGCGGAAGGCAGGGTCATTTGGGCGAGCAGTACTTC	CSGRQGHLGEQYF
many	TRBV27	TRBJ2-2	-	TGTGCCAGCGCACCCTGGAGGGCGGGACACACCGGGGAGCTGTTTTTT	CASAPWRAGHTGELFF
many	TRBV29-1	TRBJ1-6	-	TGCAGCGTTGCCGGGGGTGGTAATTCACCCCTCCACTTT	CSVAGGGNSPLHF
-	TRBV20-1	TRBJ1-4	-	TGCAGTGCGGGGATGGACGGGAATGAAAAACTGTTTTTT	CSAGMDGNEKLFF
-	TRBV6-5	TRBJ1-6	-	TGTGCCAGCAGTTACCAAGCCCCACCGGACGGACCCTCACCCCTCCACTTT	CASSYQAPPDGPSPLHF
many	TRBV18	TRBJ1-1	-	TGTGCCAGCTCACGGGACAAAAAAGACACTGAAGCTTTCTTT	CASSRDKKDTEAFF
-	TRBV12-3/TRBV12-4	TRBJ1-3	-	TGTGCCAGCAGTCCCGGCGGGGAGGGGTACAACACCATATATTTT	CASSPGGEGYNTIYF
many	TRBV11-2	TRBJ2-7	-	TGTGCCAGCAGCCCGACGAGGGTAACCTACGAGCAGTACTTC	CASSPTRVTYEQYF
few	TRBV29-1	TRBJ2-2	-	TGCAGCTTCTGCGACCTTCCTACCGGGGAGCTGTTTTTT	CSFCDLPTGELFF
few	TRBV7-9	TRBJ1-2	-	TGTGCCAGCAGCTTAATGTGGACAGCGGACGCGAGCTACACCTTC	CASSLMWTADASYTF
many	TRBV12-3/TRBV12-4	TRBJ2-5	TRBD2	TGTGCCAGCAGTTTCGGGGGGAGGAAGACCCAGTACTTC	CASSFGGRKTQYF
many	TRBV12-3/TRBV12-4	TRBJ1-2	TRBD1	TGTGCCAGCAGTGCCTCCGGGACAGGGGTTGGCTACACCTTC	CASSASGTGVGYTF